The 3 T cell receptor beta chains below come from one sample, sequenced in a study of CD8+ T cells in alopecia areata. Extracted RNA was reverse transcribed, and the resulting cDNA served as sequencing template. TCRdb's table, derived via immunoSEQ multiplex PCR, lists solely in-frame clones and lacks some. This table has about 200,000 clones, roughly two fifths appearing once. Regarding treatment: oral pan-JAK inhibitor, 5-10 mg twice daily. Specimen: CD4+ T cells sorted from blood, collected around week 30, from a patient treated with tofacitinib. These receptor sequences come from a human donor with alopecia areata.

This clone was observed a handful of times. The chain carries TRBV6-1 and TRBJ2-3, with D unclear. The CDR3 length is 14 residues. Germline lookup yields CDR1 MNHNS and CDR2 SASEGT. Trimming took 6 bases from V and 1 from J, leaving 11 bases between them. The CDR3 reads CASSSSTGTDTQYF. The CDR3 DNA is TGTGCCAGCAGCTCATCAACAGGCACAGATACGCAGTATTTT.

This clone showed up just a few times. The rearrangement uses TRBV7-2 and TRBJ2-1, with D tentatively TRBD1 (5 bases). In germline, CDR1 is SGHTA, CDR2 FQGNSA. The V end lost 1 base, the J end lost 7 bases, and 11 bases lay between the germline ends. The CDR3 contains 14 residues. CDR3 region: CASSLVAGKNEQFF. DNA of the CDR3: TGTGCCAGCAGCTTAGTGGCAGGGAAGAATGAGCAGTTCTTC.

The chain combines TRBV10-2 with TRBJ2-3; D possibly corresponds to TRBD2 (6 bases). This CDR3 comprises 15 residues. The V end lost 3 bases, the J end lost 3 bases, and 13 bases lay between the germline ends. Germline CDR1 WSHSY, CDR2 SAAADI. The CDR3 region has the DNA TGCGCCAGCAGTGATCGGGGACTCGGAACAGATACGCAGTATTTT. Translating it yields CASSDRGLGTDTQYF.